The T cell receptor (beta chain) under discussion was sequenced for a study of T cells in Graves' hyperthyroidism and ophthalmopathy. About the study: Pretreatment peripheral blood was obtained at initial diagnosis. Overall study results and limits: With a median lead of about six months before onset, the model predicted ophthalmopathy. From stable hyperthyroidism, ophthalmopathy was set apart by a 13 V-J model.

From RNA transcripts, TCR beta CDR3 regions were amplified. A set of HTBI primers served as the primers for a first-round RT-PCR of the TCR CDR3. From the multiplex PCR reads, TCRdb called clonotypes with MiXCR, one entry per CDR3 protein. The profile covers fewer than 350,000 distinct CDR3 sequences, with about 20% appearing a single time and 45% to 55% taken by the ten largest. This clonotype was seen ten or more times. Its antigen is as yet unknown. Graves' hyperthyroidism was deemed stable absent ophthalmopathy progression within 18 months. This CDR3 has 13 residues. CDR1 is LGHNT and CDR2 is FRNRAP in the germline V gene. Trimming shortened V by 1 base and J by 8 bases, and 9 bases separated the two germline ends.

J is TRBJ2-1 and V is TRBV12-5; tentatively, D is TRBD2 (5 bases). The sequenced sample consisted of blood. The receptor was isolated from a woman aged 50 to 60 with Graves' hyperthyroidism. CDR3 DNA: TGTGCTAGTGGTTTGGGCAACGGGGATGAGCAGTTCTTC. Its protein product is CASGLGNGDEQFF.